The present T cell receptor (beta chain) was sequenced within a study of T cell responses to AZD1222 COVID-19 vaccine (dated by TCRdb to the early 2020s). At the level of the whole study: A total of 233 trial participants underwent TCR sequencing, of whom about 210 had received two doses of AZD1222 and about 25 had received two doses of the MenACWY control vaccine. Trial participants were enrolled by age into 18-55, 56-69 and 70-plus year subgroups, with about 150, 27 and 61 TCR-sequenced participants respectively. The paper's findings and limits, for the study overall: Reportedly, close to half of the unique spike-specific TCRs recognized epitopes lying outside the regions that are mutated in the B.1.351 and B.1.1.7 variants. The 56-69-year group was small, and its depth increase did not reach significance, likely because of low power. CD4 TCRs associated with the vaccine covered the entire spike protein, and the dominant responses were in regions 160-218 and 743-854. Because no samples from the day 14 peak response were available, repertoires could be characterized only after the peak T cell response. Conclusions about previously exposed vaccinees are limited, since just a handful of AZD1222 recipients were seropositive for SARS-CoV-2 at baseline. A significant rise in spike-specific TCR breadth and depth was observed after two AZD1222 doses relative to day 0 and relative to MenACWY recipients. Participants were mostly white British, with more females than males. The authors suggested clonal diversity may have been underestimated.

As for this clone: The antigen this receptor binds is unknown. It has no much larger one-base neighbor in the sample; base qualities were not kept.

The CDR3 regions of human TCRbeta chains were analyzed by immunosequencing. Regarding the original processing steps: Repertoire TCRs were checked for matches against a reference library of SARS-CoV-2-specific TCRs that had been generated using the MIRA antigen-specificity platform. Breadth was defined as the fraction of unique TCRs that were SARS-CoV-2-associated, and depth was defined as the fraction of total T cells that were SARS-CoV-2-associated. Using the MIRA data, each spike-specific TCR was mapped to the spike region that the TCR reacts to and placed in a CD4 or CD8 class. Log10-transformed breadth and depth values were compared by one-way ANOVA with Sidak's multiple comparisons tests. TCRdb carries this immuneACCESS record with in-frame sequences only. Its versions omit some clonotypes, under half of them owing to an unresolved V gene in the studies checked, with the rest unexplained. That table is the source of V, J and clone size, and D and trimming were worked out from the DNA. The sample table shows 80,000 to 100,000 clones, and about 82% are seen once. The biggest ten clones account for about 6% of the sample.

In the paper's terms, the time point label means: about 28 days (+/-7) after the second vaccine dose. AZD1222 recipients whose second dose came at about 4 weeks and those whose second dose came at about 12 weeks were combined into one group, since spike-specific TCR depth and breadth did not differ between the two schedules. Samples from vaccinated people were obtained from the UK trials COV001 and COV002, which included a single-blind randomized controlled phase 2/3 trial of AZD1222 (ChAdOx1 nCoV-19) in healthy adults. For TCRbeta chain sequencing, PBMC samples from trial participants were taken at day 0 and at day 28 after the second dose. CDR1 and CDR2 are drawn from the germline V gene: SNHLY, FYNNEI. V gives up 5 bases and J gives up 2 bases, and the segment between their germline ends measures 4 bases. The CDR3 spans 12 residues, from the cysteine through the phenylalanine. Here the CDR3 DNA is all that survives: 36 bases in frame from base 1.

The input for sequencing was peripheral blood, taken 28 days after the second AZD1222 dose. The sequence is built from TRBV2 and TRBJ2-1; no confident D gene assignment can be made. This TCR came from an adult who received the AZD1222 COVID-19 vaccine. The DNA reads as follows: TGTGCCAGCAGTCTTACCTACAATGAGCAGTTCTTC. Translation gives CASSLTYNEQFF.